This entry lists 17 T cell receptor beta chains sequenced from one sample in a study of blood T cells in healthy people across ages (dated by TCRdb to the mid-2010s). The library was produced with 5' RACE. Sequencing relied on an Illumina HiSeq 2500. A second PCR of roughly 7 to 11 cycles was performed with a sample-barcoded 5' primer and a J-beta primer mix. TCRdb reprocessing: public reads trimmed at Q25 with fastp, clones called with MiXCR, in-frame beta chains kept. One record per CDR3 amino acid sequence lists the most common genes and DNA. This sample is represented by some 1,500,000 distinct CDR3 sequences; 40% to 45% of them were singletons. The top ten clones comprise 4% of the sample. Sequencing used blood. These receptor sequences come from a young woman in good health.

This clonotype was detected a few times. CDR3 in amino acids: CSAHPQDYGYTF. The CDR3 region has the DNA TGCAGTGCACACCCACAAGACTATGGCTACACCTTC. The chain links TRBV20-1 to TRBJ1-2; no clear D gene. The germline CDR1 and CDR2 sequences are DFQATT and SNEGSKA (reference sequence). The CDR3 is 12 amino acids. V was clipped by 6 bases and J by 3 bases, with 11 bases between them.

As regards this clonotype: The junction does not match germline at one end; this may be a read error. The V call is TRBV7-7, the J call TRBJ2-7, with TRBD2 matching over 13 bases. This CDR3 is 16 amino acids long. CDR1 is SSHAT, CDR2 FNYEAQ, per germline (reference sequence). The CDR3 loop reads CASSLVRTSGSPEQYF. In nucleotides, the CDR3 is TGTGCTAGCAGCTTAGTACGGACTAGCGGGAGTCCCGAGCAGTACTTC.

This clonotype was seen many times. The rearrangement links TRBV5-1 to TRBJ2-7; TRBD2 aligns across 7 bases. J lost 0 bases, V lost 3 bases, and 6 bases had no gene match. The germline gives CDR1 SGHRS, CDR2 YFSETQ. The CDR3 is made up of 15 amino acids. CDR3 DNA sequence: TGCGCCAGCAGCTATAGCGGGTCGAGCTCCTACGAGCAGTACTTC. Translation: CASSYSGSSSYEQYF.

The J gene is TRBJ2-1, the V gene TRBV12-3 or TRBV12-4, with 9 bases fitting TRBD2. The CDR3 runs to 16 residues. J was trimmed by 2 bases and V by 5 bases; bases with no gene match: 7. Here the CDR3 reads CASSVGGGRAYNEQFF. In DNA, the CDR3 is TGTGCCAGCAGTGTTGGAGGCGGGAGGGCCTACAATGAGCAGTTCTTC.

V and J are TRBV20-1 and TRBJ2-1; no definite D call. This CDR3 has 12 residues. The V and J ends lost 1 base and 9 bases respectively, with 10 bases between them. Germline V gene lookup returns CDR1 DFQATT and CDR2 SNEGSKA (reference sequence). The CDR3 DNA sequence: TGCAGTGCTAGAGGTCGAGTTCTTGAGCAGTTCTTC. It is translated as CSARGRVLEQFF.

This clonotype was counted ten times or more. The chain combines TRBV12-3 or TRBV12-4 with TRBJ2-1; 8 bases fit TRBD2. The J segment lost 4 bases and the V segment lost 6 bases, leaving 5 bases of the junction unmatched. The CDR3 loop spans 14 amino acids. CDR3 DNA sequence: TGTGCCAGCAGGTCGGGGGGGTTGTACAATGAGCAGTTCTTC. It specifies CASRSGGLYNEQFF.

In nucleotides, the CDR3 is TGTGCCAGCACCGACACCGGACAGGGCGTAACCTTCTTCAATCAGCCCCAGCATTTT. Its translation is CASTDTGQGVTFFNQPQHF. V usage is TRBV6-1 and J usage is TRBJ1-5; 8 positions match TRBD1. Germline V gene data show CDR1 as MNHNS and CDR2 as SASEGT. The CDR3 covers 19 residues. V trimming: 7 bases; J trimming: 3 bases; junction bases outside the gene matches: 20.

This clonotype has just a few counts. The rearrangement joins TRBV12-3 or TRBV12-4 to TRBJ1-2, with D hard to call. The CDR3 is 14 amino acids. Between the trimmed V and J ends, which lost 1 base and 4 bases, there was a span of 10 bases. The CDR3 DNA reads TGTGCCAGCAGTTTAGACAGTTATCTCTATGGCTACACCTTC. It encodes CASSLDSYLYGYTF.

This clonotype showed up just once. One base away lies a much larger clone, so this may be a sequencing read error. This chain joins TRBV4-3 and TRBJ2-7; D ambiguous. V was cut by 4 bases and J by 7 bases, with 23 bases left in between. Germline V gene data show CDR1 as LGHNA and CDR2 as YSLEER. The CDR3 length is 16 residues. The DNA for the CDR3 is TGCGCCAGCAGCCCGAGTGGGATCGCGGCCTACAATGAGCAGTACTTC. This sequence encodes CASSPSGIAAYNEQYF.

The table lists this clonotype with a count of one. This rearrangement joins TRBV7-2 to TRBJ2-5, with D unclear. The CDR3 has 15 residues. Germline-derived CDR1 and CDR2 are SGHTA and FQGNSA. Trimming took 3 bases from V and 11 from J, leaving 22 bases between them. This chain's CDR3 is CASSFYRSSYNEQYF. The CDR3 DNA reads TGTGCCAGCAGCTTCTATCGGAGCTCCTACAATGAGCAGTACTTC.

The chain employs TRBV7-2 and TRBJ2-2; 7 bases fit TRBD2. CDR1 is SGHTA, CDR2 FQGNSA, per germline. J lost 5 bases, V lost 3 bases, and 3 bases had no gene match. The CDR3 totals 14 residues. The CDR3 DNA follows: TGTGCCAGCAGCTTGGAACTAGCGACCGGGGAGCTGTTTTTT. This translates into CASSLELATGELFF.

This clonotype was picked up a small number of times. The chain recombines TRBV29-1 with TRBJ2-3; D ambiguous. There are 12 residues in the CDR3. Trimming removed 0 bases from V and 10 bases from J, with 11 bases in between. Germline V lookup: CDR1 SQVTM, CDR2 ANQGSEA. CDR3 amino acids: CSVEDDPLAQYF. The DNA for the CDR3 is TGCAGCGTTGAAGACGATCCGCTGGCGCAGTATTTT.

About this clonotype itself: A clone one base away is much larger, so this may be a read error. The V and J genes are TRBV6-6 and TRBJ1-1, with 9 nucleotides matching TRBD1. The CDR3 has 13 residues. Germline V gene lookup returns CDR1 MNHNY and CDR2 SVGAGI (reference sequence). J was trimmed by 4 bases and V by 7 bases; bases with no gene match: 4. The CDR3 nucleotides read TGTGCCAGCATAGACAGGGGGGGCACTGAAGCTTTCTTT. Its protein is CASIDRGGTEAFF.

This clonotype was seen once. The chain is built from TRBV2 and TRBJ2-1, with 9 bases identical to TRBD1. CDR1 and CDR2 (germline): SNHLY, FYNNEI. V lost 5 bases to trimming and J lost 10 bases; unmatched junction nucleotides: 12. The CDR3 sequence is 15 residues long. The CDR3 loop reads CASSSFGTGLYEQFF. As DNA, the CDR3 is TGTGCCAGCAGTTCGTTCGGGACAGGGCTCTACGAGCAGTTCTTC.

The chain is built from TRBV5-1 and TRBJ2-7; 12 nucleotides line up with TRBD2. The ends lost 3 bases at V and 1 base at J; junction bases unmatched: 2. Germline V gene data show CDR1 as SGHRS and CDR2 as YFSETQ. This CDR3 spans 15 amino acids. CDR3 protein: CASSWTSGNSYEQYF. The DNA for the CDR3 is TGCGCCAGCAGCTGGACTAGCGGGAATTCCTACGAGCAGTACTTC. The whole variable domain, filled in from reference TRBV5-1 and TRBJ2-7, reads KAGVTQTPRYLIKTRGQQVTLSCSPISGHRSVSWYQQTPGQGLQFLFEYFSETQRNKGNFPGRFSGRQFSNSRSEMNVSTLELGDSALYLCASSWTSGNSYEQYFGPGTRLTVT.

This rearrangement joins TRBV20-1 to TRBJ1-5; no firm D call. V lost 1 base, J lost 4 bases, and 14 bases lay in between. This CDR3 comprises 15 residues. CDR1 and CDR2 (germline): DFQATT, SNEGSKA (reference sequence). CDR3 coding DNA: TGCAGTGCTAGAGCGGCAGGACGGGGTAATCAGCCCCAGCATTTT. It specifies CSARAAGRGNQPQHF.

This clonotype was counted a single time. V usage is TRBV2 and J usage is TRBJ2-1; 13 bases align to TRBD2. The CDR3 extends over 19 amino acids. The germline gives CDR1 SNHLY, CDR2 FYNNEI. V shed 6 bases, J shed 2 bases, and the junction held 13 bases outside the gene matches. This CDR3 is CASRKELAGGEVTYNEQFF. In nucleotides, the CDR3 is TGTGCCAGCAGGAAGGAACTAGCGGGAGGGGAGGTGACCTACAATGAGCAGTTCTTC.